The clone carrying this TCR beta chain was found a few times. What it recognizes is unknown. The record originates from a study of cytomegalovirus exposure and HLA in healthy donors. Study in general: Around 85 million unique TCRs from HLA-typed donors were held in an early data release. Overall study findings and caveats: Accurate HLA-A and HLA-B prediction from TCR beta sequences was reported for most subjects. The listing of roughly 160 TCR beta chains classed them as cytomegalovirus-associated. The sole available immune exposure information was CMV serostatus.

Germline V lookup: CDR1 MDHEN, CDR2 SYDVKM. CDR3 size: 15 residues. Trimming cost V 6 bases and J 0 bases, with 15 bases left between them. The PCR had 60 Vbeta and 13 Jbeta primers. Sequencing used immunoSEQ multiplex PCR; TCRdb keeps in-frame clones, though not all of them. The data contain about 77,000 clones, around 78% of them singletons. V is TRBV28 and J is TRBJ2-7, with D possibly TRBD1 on 5 matching bases. The sequencing input was PBMCs. This clonotype was sampled from a man aged 40-49 years in good health and CMV-seronegative. CDR3 nucleotide sequence: TGTGCCAGCAGCTCAGGGTTTGTGAGCTCCTACGAGCAGTACTTC. Its protein is CASSSGFVSSYEQYF. Complete variable domain (other parts from reference TRBV28 and TRBJ2-7): DVKVTQSSRYLVKRTGEKVFLECVQDMDHENMFWYRQDPGLGLRLIYFSYDVKMKEKGDIPEGYSVSREKKERFSLILESASTNQTSMYLCASSSGFVSSYEQYFGPGTRLTVT.